The TCR beta chain under discussion was sequenced for a study of control samples from healthy donors and cancer patients. Between the trimmed V and J ends, which lost 1 base and 4 bases, there was a span of 10 bases. CDR3 size: 14 residues. Per germline, CDR1 SEHNR and CDR2 FQNEAQ (reference sequence). Only in-frame clones appear in the TCRdb table, and some are missing; sequencing was by immunoSEQ multiplex PCR. The sample records about 170,000 clones, 80% to 90% being singletons. Sample: blood. The chain joins TRBV7-9 to TRBJ1-1, with D hard to call. This sequence originates from a woman in her thirties in good health. The CDR3 DNA reads TGTGCCAGCAGCTTAGACGGGTTTGGCACTGAAGCTTTCTTT. Its protein product is CASSLDGFGTEAFF.